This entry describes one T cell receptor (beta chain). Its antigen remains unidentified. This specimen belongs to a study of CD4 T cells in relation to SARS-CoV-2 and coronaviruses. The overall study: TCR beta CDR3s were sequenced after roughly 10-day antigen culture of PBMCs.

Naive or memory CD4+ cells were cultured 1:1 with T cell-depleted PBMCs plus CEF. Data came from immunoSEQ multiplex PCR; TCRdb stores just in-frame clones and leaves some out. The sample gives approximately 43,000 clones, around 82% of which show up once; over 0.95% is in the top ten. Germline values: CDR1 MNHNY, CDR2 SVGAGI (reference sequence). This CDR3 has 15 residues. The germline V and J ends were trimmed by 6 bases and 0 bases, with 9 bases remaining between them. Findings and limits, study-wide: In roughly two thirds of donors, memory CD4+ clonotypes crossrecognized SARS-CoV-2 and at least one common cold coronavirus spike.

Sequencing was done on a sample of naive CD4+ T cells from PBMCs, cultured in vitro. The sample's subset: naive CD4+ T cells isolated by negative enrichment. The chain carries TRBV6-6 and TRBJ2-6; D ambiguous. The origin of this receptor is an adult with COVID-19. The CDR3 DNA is TGTGCCAGCAGACTTGCCCCCTCTGGGGCCAACGTCCTGACTTTC. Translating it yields CASRLAPSGANVLTF.